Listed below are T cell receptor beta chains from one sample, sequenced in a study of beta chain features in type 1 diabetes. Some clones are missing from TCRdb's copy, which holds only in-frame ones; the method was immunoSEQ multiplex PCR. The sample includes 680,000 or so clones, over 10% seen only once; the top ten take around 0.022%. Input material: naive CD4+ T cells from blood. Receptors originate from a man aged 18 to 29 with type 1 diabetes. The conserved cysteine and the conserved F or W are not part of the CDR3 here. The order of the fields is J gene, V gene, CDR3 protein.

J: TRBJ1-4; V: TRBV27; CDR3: ASSRPGVGEKLF
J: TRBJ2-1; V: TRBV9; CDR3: ASSVWGESYNEQF
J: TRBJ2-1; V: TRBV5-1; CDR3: ASSSRTSGYNEQF
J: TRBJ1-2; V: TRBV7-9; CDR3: ASSLNGYT
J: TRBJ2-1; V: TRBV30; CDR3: AWEGASYNEQF
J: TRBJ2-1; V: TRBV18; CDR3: ASSPFSGGEYNEQF
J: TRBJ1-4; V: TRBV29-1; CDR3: SVAAANEKLF
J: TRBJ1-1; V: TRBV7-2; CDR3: ASTVGPLTEAF
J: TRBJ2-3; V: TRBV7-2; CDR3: ASAPYTDTQY
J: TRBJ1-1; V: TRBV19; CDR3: ASSSGGGSWAF
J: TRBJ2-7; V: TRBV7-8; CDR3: ASSLQSGGVLRHEQY
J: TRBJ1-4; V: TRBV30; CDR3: AWSPREKLF
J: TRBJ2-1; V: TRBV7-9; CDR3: ASSLGAGGSHEQF
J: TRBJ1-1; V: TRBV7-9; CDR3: ASSSTGVWVAF
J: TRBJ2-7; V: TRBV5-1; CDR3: ASSSGTGGKDEQY
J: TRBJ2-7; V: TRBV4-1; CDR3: ASSRGRGEQY
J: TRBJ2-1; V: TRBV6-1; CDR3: ASSVTTGEPYNEQF
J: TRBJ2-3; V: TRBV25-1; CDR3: ASSPGVSQGGNTDTQY
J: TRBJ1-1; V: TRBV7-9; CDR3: ASSPGGGFTEAF
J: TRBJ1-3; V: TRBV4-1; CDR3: ASSQDPRNTIY
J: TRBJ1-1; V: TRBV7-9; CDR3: ASSLGGGGTEAF
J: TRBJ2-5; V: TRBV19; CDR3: ASSTERASKETQY
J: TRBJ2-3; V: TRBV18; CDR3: ASLAGSTDTQY
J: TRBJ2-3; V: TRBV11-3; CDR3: ASSLGAGRTDTQY
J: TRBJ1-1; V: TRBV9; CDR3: ASSKQGNTEAF
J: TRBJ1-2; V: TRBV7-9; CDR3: ASSWGSQLVGYT
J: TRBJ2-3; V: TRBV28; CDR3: ASSFADRVRTDTQY
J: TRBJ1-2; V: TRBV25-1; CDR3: ASSESGRFGRNYGYT
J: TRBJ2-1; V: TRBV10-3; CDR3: AISSYNEQF
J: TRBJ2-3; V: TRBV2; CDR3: ASRERISTDTQY
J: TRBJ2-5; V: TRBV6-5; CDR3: ASSQGADETQY
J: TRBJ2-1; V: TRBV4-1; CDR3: ASSQAWTGLTVHEQF
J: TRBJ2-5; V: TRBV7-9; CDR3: ASSLDHETQY
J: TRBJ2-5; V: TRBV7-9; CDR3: ASSFTETQY
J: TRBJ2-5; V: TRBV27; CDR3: ASSRAGTQETQY
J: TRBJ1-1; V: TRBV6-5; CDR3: ASTSAEAGMAF
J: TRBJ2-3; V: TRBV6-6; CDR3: ASSSQTGGAGEEQY
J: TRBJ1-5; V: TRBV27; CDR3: ASYSDLGPQH
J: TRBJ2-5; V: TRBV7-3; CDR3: ASSLTREETQY
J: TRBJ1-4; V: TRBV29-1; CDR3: SVGTGRNEKLF